These 25 T cell receptor beta chains were all obtained from the same sample, sequenced in a study of blood T cell repertoires in COVID-19 (TCRdb year 2020). Library method: the immunoSEQ multiplex PCR assay. As stored in TCRdb, this immuneACCESS dataset retains in-frame rearrangements with V and J assigned. A fraction of the clones does not appear; measured against another copy, unresolved V genes explain less than half of the discrepancy, and the remainder lacks a known reason. For this sample there are approximately 210,000 clones; about 83% appear just once. About 7.3% of the sample lies in the top ten. Input material: peripheral blood. These receptors all come from a woman between 45 and 60 years old with active or convalescent COVID-19.

The chain carries TRBV24-1 and TRBJ2-5, with TRBD1 as a possible D gene (5 bases). Deletions cut 1 base from V and 2 bases from J, with 10 bases between. Germline V gene data show CDR1 as KGHDR and CDR2 as SFDVKD. CDR3 length equals 15 residues. CDR3 amino acids: CATSDFRQGQETQYF. For the CDR3, the DNA is TGTGCCACCAGTGATTTCCGGCAGGGACAAGAGACCCAGTACTTC.

This clone came up once. The rearrangement links TRBV28 to TRBJ1-1; D not certain. From germline, CDR1 is MDHEN and CDR2 SYDVKM. The CDR3 runs to 13 residues. In DNA form, the CDR3 reads TGTGCAATTTGGGGATCCGGGAAAACTGAAGCTTTCTTT. This gives the protein CAIWGSGKTEAFF.

CDR3 DNA sequence: TGTGCCAGCAGCCTGACAGGGGGCGAAAACACCATATATTTT. This codes for CASSLTGGENTIYF. The gene calls are TRBV3-1 (or the pseudogene TRBV3-2) and TRBJ1-3, with TRBD1 identical over 10 bases. This CDR3 comprises 14 residues. Germline values: CDR1 LGHDT, CDR2 YNNKEL (reference sequence). V trimming: 4 bases; J trimming: 6 bases; junction bases outside the gene matches: 3.

This chain connects TRBV15 to TRBJ2-2; the match to TRBD2 covers 8 bases. Germline trimming cut 6 bases from V and 1 base from J; bases unmatched to any gene: 7. In germline, CDR1 is LNHNV, CDR2 YYDKDF (reference sequence). The CDR3 loop spans 16 amino acids. Here the CDR3 reads CATSTAGGVNTGELFF. The CDR3 region has the DNA TGTGCCACCAGTACCGCGGGGGGAGTGAACACCGGGGAGCTGTTTTTT.

The rearrangement joins TRBV11-2 to TRBJ2-7; 14 bases align to TRBD2. With V trimmed by 1 base and J by 6 bases, 5 bases remained unmatched. The CDR3 length is 16 residues. The germline gives CDR1 SGHAT, CDR2 FQNNGV. The CDR3 DNA sequence: TGTGCCAGCAGCTTAGGAGGGACTAGCGGGAGTGCCGAGCAGTACTTC. It translates to CASSLGGTSGSAEQYF.

The rearrangement links TRBV6-5 to TRBJ1-1; 8 bases are shared with TRBD1. From germline, CDR1 is MNHEY and CDR2 SVGAGI. The CDR3 loop spans 14 amino acids. Trimming removed 3 bases from V and 5 bases from J; junction bases left unmatched: 5. The CDR3 coding sequence is TGTGCCAGCAGTTATGCACAGGGGGGGACTGAAGCTTTCTTT. The encoded protein is CASSYAQGGTEAFF.

This clone was seen only once. The J gene is TRBJ1-2, the V gene TRBV10-3, with 8 bases aligning to TRBD1. This CDR3 comprises 15 residues. From germline, CDR1 is ENHRY and CDR2 SYGVKD. Trimming at V came to 3 bases and at J to 6 bases, leaving 9 bases not matched to a gene. CDR3 sequence: CAISDHRTGSNGYTF. Here the CDR3 DNA reads TGTGCCATCAGTGACCATCGGACAGGGTCGAATGGCTACACCTTC.

The table lists this clone with a few counts. The gene calls are TRBV5-1 and TRBJ1-2; D gene unclear. This CDR3 contains 16 residues. Germline CDR1 is SGHRS and CDR2 is YFSETQ. Trimming removed 0 bases from V and 3 bases from J, with 15 bases in between. For the CDR3, the DNA is TGCGCCAGCAGCTTGGACTCCTCTCGGGAGTACTATGGCTACACCTTC. It specifies CASSLDSSREYYGYTF.

The rearrangement joins TRBV5-1 to TRBJ2-3; D is possibly TRBD1 (6 bases). Trimming removed 4 bases from V and 4 bases from J, with 16 bases in between. This CDR3 region has 15 residues. The germline gives CDR1 SGHRS, CDR2 YFSETQ. Here the CDR3 reads CASSPGGLAPDTQYF. Here the CDR3 DNA reads TGCGCCAGCAGCCCTGGGGGCTTAGCTCCAGATACGCAGTATTTT.

V gene TRBV18 combines with J gene TRBJ2-6, with TRBD2 matching 14 bases. CDR3 length: 20 residues. The V segment lost 2 bases and the J segment 1 base; nucleotides outside the gene matches: 7. In germline, CDR1 is KGHSH, CDR2 LQKENI. Written as DNA, the CDR3 is TGTGCCAGCTCACCAGGGGTCGGGACTAGCGGGAGTTCTGGGGCCAACGTCCTGACTTTC. Amino acids: CASSPGVGTSGSSGANVLTF. Together with reference TRBV18 and TRBJ2-6, the CDR3 gives the full variable domain: NAGVMQNPRHLVRRRGQEARLRCSPMKGHSHVYWYRQLPEEGLKFMVYLQKENIIDESGMPKERFSAEFPKEGPSILRIQQVVRGDSAAYFCASSPGVGTSGSSGANVLTFGAGSRLTVL.

This rearrangement joins TRBV27 to TRBJ2-3, with 7 bases identical to TRBD2. The CDR3 consists of 15 residues. Germline V gene sequence: CDR1 MNHEY, CDR2 SMNVEV (reference sequence). The trim removed 3 bases at V and 2 bases at J, leaving 5 bases unmatched. The CDR3 region has the DNA TGTGCCAGCAGTTTCCGTGGACTAGACACAGATACGCAGTATTTT. Protein: CASSFRGLDTDTQYF.

This clone was seen only once. The chain joins TRBV9 to TRBJ2-7, with no clear D. V was pared by 0 bases and J by 3 bases, with 10 bases between. Looked up from germline, CDR1 is SGDLS and CDR2 is YYNGEE. The length of the CDR3 is 14 residues. CDR3 protein: CASSVGLGRYEQYF. CDR3 bases: TGTGCCAGCAGCGTAGGGCTTGGTCGCTACGAGCAGTACTTC.

This clone was seen once. V usage is TRBV9 and J usage is TRBJ2-1, with D perhaps matching TRBD1 (6 bases). Trimming shortened V by 4 bases and J by 9 bases, and 14 bases separated the two germline ends. This CDR3 has 13 residues. The germline CDR1 and CDR2 sequences are SGDLS and YYNGEE. This CDR3 reads CASSRQGWSEQFF. The DNA of the CDR3 is TGTGCCAGCAGCCGGCAGGGGTGGAGTGAGCAGTTCTTC.

Written as DNA, the CDR3 is TGTGCCAGCAGCGCGGAGGCTAGGAGGAACACTGAAGCTTTCTTT. It specifies CASSAEARRNTEAFF. This chain connects TRBV9 to TRBJ1-1; D remains unclear. V lost 3 bases, J lost 1 base, and 13 bases lay in between. CDR3 length: 15 amino acids. From germline, CDR1 is SGDLS and CDR2 YYNGEE.

The chain links TRBV5-1 to TRBJ2-2, with D perhaps TRBD1 (6 bases). The CDR3 loop spans 14 amino acids. Trimming pared 4 bases from V and 4 bases from J, leaving 11 bases between. The germline V gene encodes CDR1 SGHRS and CDR2 YFSETQ. The chain's CDR3 is CASSPGHSTGELFF. CDR3 coding DNA: TGCGCCAGCAGCCCGGGACATTCCACCGGGGAGCTGTTTTTT.

The gene calls are TRBV29-1 and TRBJ2-1; 13 nucleotides agree with TRBD2. The CDR3 totals 14 residues. Looked up from germline, CDR1 is SQVTM and CDR2 is ANQGSEA. Trimming at V came to 7 bases and at J to 5 bases, leaving 5 bases not matched to a gene. The CDR3: CSGRGTSGNNEQFF. DNA of the CDR3: TGCAGCGGGCGGGGGACTAGCGGGAACAATGAGCAGTTCTTC.

The chain has TRBV6-1 and TRBJ2-6; no reliable D call. The CDR3 covers 17 residues. CDR1 and CDR2 (germline): MNHNS, SASEGT. The V and J ends lost 4 bases and 0 bases respectively, with 13 bases between them. CDR3 nucleotide sequence: TGTGCCAGCAGTGCTACGGGTACACCCTCTGGGGCCAACGTCCTGACTTTC. Translated: CASSATGTPSGANVLTF.

The rearrangement joins TRBV10-3 to TRBJ1-5; 7 positions agree with TRBD1. Germline V gene lookup returns CDR1 ENHRY and CDR2 SYGVKD. Trimming took 4 bases from V and 8 from J; bases not matched to a gene: 11. The CDR3 runs 15 residues. In DNA form, the CDR3 reads TGTGCCATCAGTGGGGGACAGAGAGTGAATGAGCCCCAGCATTTT. Translating it yields CAISGGQRVNEPQHF.

V usage is TRBV5-1 and J usage is TRBJ2-3; 7 bases agree with TRBD2. Germline V gene data show CDR1 as SGHRS and CDR2 as YFSETQ. After removal of 6 bases from V and 0 bases from J, the junction contained 10 bases not matched to a gene. The CDR3 runs 16 residues. The CDR3 reads CASKNGGLPSTDTQYF. CDR3 nucleotides: TGCGCCAGCAAAAACGGGGGACTACCTAGCACAGATACGCAGTATTTT.

This clone was counted once. The rearrangement joins TRBV7-8 to TRBJ2-1; D is possibly TRBD1 (6 bases). The CDR3 has 14 residues. With 5 bases removed from V and 9 bases from J, the gap between germline ends came to 17 bases. Looked up from germline, CDR1 is SGHVS and CDR2 is FQNEAQ. CDR3 DNA sequence: TGTGCCAGCAGCCCAGCAGGGGTGAGGGGTGAGCAGTTCTTC. As protein: CASSPAGVRGEQFF.

This chain joins TRBV28 and TRBJ1-1, with D possibly being TRBD1 (6 bases). Looked up from germline, CDR1 is MDHEN and CDR2 is SYDVKM. The CDR3 runs to 15 residues. The ends were cut back, 8 bases at V and 3 bases at J, with 19 bases in the middle. The CDR3 nucleotides read TGTGCCAGCCTCGCCCCAGGGGCCGGGGACACTGAAGCTTTCTTT. This translates into CASLAPGAGDTEAFF. Full variable domain (rest looked up from reference TRBV28 and TRBJ1-1): DVKVTQSSRYLVKRTGEKVFLECVQDMDHENMFWYRQDPGLGLRLIYFSYDVKMKEKGDIPEGYSVSREKKERFSLILESASTNQTSMYLCASLAPGAGDTEAFFGQGTRLTVV.

CDR3 in amino acids: CASSSTSEGGELFF. The CDR3 bases are TGTGCCAGCAGCTCCACTAGCGAGGGCGGGGAGCTGTTTTTT. The chain joins TRBV7-2 to TRBJ2-2; TRBD2 aligns across 7 bases. Germline trimming cut 4 bases from V and 7 bases from J; bases unmatched to any gene: 6. The V gene's germline CDR1 is SGHTA and CDR2 FQGNSA. The CDR3 length is 14 residues.

The V gene is TRBV4-2, the J gene TRBJ2-3, with 7 positions matching TRBD2. The junction had 5 bases not matched to a gene; V was cut back by 3 bases and J by 2 bases. This CDR3 contains 15 residues. Germline CDR1 LGHNA, CDR2 YNFKEQ. The CDR3 coding sequence is TGTGCCAGCAGCCACGAGACTAGCTTCACAGATACGCAGTATTTT. Translating it yields CASSHETSFTDTQYF.

V usage is TRBV19 and J usage is TRBJ1-3; D gene uncertain. CDR1 is LNHDA and CDR2 is SQIVND in the germline V gene (reference sequence). This CDR3 has 13 amino acids. The germline V and J ends were trimmed by 7 bases and 2 bases, with 9 bases remaining between them. CDR3: CASTQVPGNTIYF. The DNA of the CDR3 is TGTGCCAGTACCCAGGTCCCTGGAAACACCATATATTTT.

The genes are TRBV6-5 and TRBJ2-7; 7 nucleotides match TRBD1. The germline gives CDR1 MNHEY, CDR2 SVGAGI. With 5 bases clipped from V and 2 bases from J, the junction kept 6 bases outside the gene matches. This CDR3 comprises 14 residues. This chain's CDR3 is CASSTHGTAYEQYV. DNA of the CDR3: TGTGCCAGCAGTACCCATGGGACAGCCTACGAGCAGTACGTC.